This TCR beta chain derives from a study of molecular identifiers for immune sequencing clone quantification. Study conclusions and caveats: A single cell's spiked Jurkat TCR RNA was reportedly detectable among more than 950,000 naive cells.

Points on this clonotype: The antigen is not known. At one end, the junction sequence differs from germline, possibly due to a read error.

Via MiXCR, TCRdb re-called the PCR reads, giving one row per CDR3 protein. The sample records around 460,000 distinct CDR3 sequences, around 23% being singletons. The CDR3 loop spans 13 amino acids. Germline CDR1 SGHRS, CDR2 YFSETQ. Sequencing was done on a sample of naive CD8+ T cells from blood, with Jurkat cell RNA spiked in. Specified subset: FACS-sorted CD8+CD4-CCR7+CD45RA+ naive T cells. The TCR comes from a human donor in good health. Some libraries in this study had Jurkat cell RNA spiked in. The chain recombines TRBV5-1 with TRBJ1-1; D ambiguous. The CDR3: CASSLEFDTGAFF. The CDR3 DNA sequence: TGCGCCAGCAGCTTGGAATTCGACACTGGAGCTTTCTTT.